This is a list of T cell receptor beta chains from one sample in a study of cytomegalovirus exposure and HLA in healthy donors. Sequencing used immunoSEQ multiplex PCR; TCRdb keeps in-frame clones, though not all of them. The sample data list 63,000 or so clones. Sequenced sample: PBMCs. The receptors were gathered from a boy younger than 18 in good health and CMV-seronegative. CDR3s include the opening cysteine and the closing phenylalanine or tryptophan. A D gene is named only where the DNA matches it firmly.

cdr3_nt cdr3_aa j_call d_call v_call
TGTGCCAGCACCGATACAGGGGGAGACACTGAAGCTTTCTTT CASTDTGGDTEAFF TRBJ1-1 TRBD1 TRBV7-9
TGTGCCCGGGGACAGGGGGCAACAGATACGCAGTATTTT CARGQGATDTQYF TRBJ2-3 TRBD1 TRBV30
TGTGCCAGCAGGGGGGGACAGGGGGTCGACGAGCGGTACTTC CASRGGQGVDERYF TRBJ2-7 TRBD1 TRBV6-1
TGTGCCAGCTCACCGATCCCCACAATCGGGACAGGGATCAATGAGCAGTTCTTC CASSPIPTIGTGINEQFF TRBJ2-1 TRBD1 TRBV18
TGTGCCAGCCAACCCCTAGCGGGAGGAAGCGAGCAGTACTTC CASQPLAGGSEQYF TRBJ2-7 TRBD2 TRBV6-5
TGTGCCAGCAGCCCCCCCCCGGGGGGCCCTTACACAGATACGCAGTATTTT CASSPPPGGPYTDTQYF TRBJ2-3 - TRBV13
TGTGCCAGCAGCCTAGCGGGAGGGGCAGATACGCAGTATTTT CASSLAGGADTQYF TRBJ2-3 TRBD2 TRBV7-3
TGTGCCAGCAGCACCGGACTAGCGGGACCGAATGAGCAGTTCTTC CASSTGLAGPNEQFF TRBJ2-1 TRBD2 TRBV5-4
TGTGCCAGCAGCCAAGACCGACAGGCCTACGAGCAGTACTTC CASSQDRQAYEQYF TRBJ2-7 - TRBV14
TGTGCCAGCAGCTTGGGTTGGGGCACCTACGAGCAGTACTTC CASSLGWGTYEQYF TRBJ2-7 - TRBV5-8
TGTGCCAGCACCAGGGGGACGGACACTGAAGCTTTCTTT CASTRGTDTEAFF TRBJ1-1 TRBD1 TRBV7-9
TGTGCCAGCAGCTACAGCGGTACCTCCTACAATGAGCAGTTCTTC CASSYSGTSYNEQFF TRBJ2-1 - TRBV9
TGTGCCAGCAGAGACAGGGGGGCCACCATATATTTT CASRDRGATIYF TRBJ1-3 TRBD1 TRBV2
TGTGCCAGCAGCGCCCCCGGTGAAGCTTTCTTT CASSAPGEAFF TRBJ1-1 - TRBV9
TGTGCCAGCACCGATTCCTCAGGCGCCTCGAACACTGAAGCTTTCTTT CASTDSSGASNTEAFF TRBJ1-1 - TRBV21-1
TGTGCCAGCAGCCAAGACCCTTCGGAGACCCAGTACTTC CASSQDPSETQYF TRBJ2-5 - TRBV4-2
TGCGCCAGCAGCCAAGATGGGCTAGCGGGAGGGCCCCAAGAGACCCAGTACTTC CASSQDGLAGGPQETQYF TRBJ2-5 TRBD2 TRBV4-3
TGTGCCAGCAGTGAAGCTCCAATTACTGAAGCTTTCTTT CASSEAPITEAFF TRBJ1-1 - TRBV2
TGTGCCAGCAGCTTAGAACGACTAGCGGATAACGGGGAGCTGTTTTTT CASSLERLADNGELFF TRBJ2-2 TRBD2 TRBV7-9
TGTGCCTGGAGATATGGCCTCGGGATTGAAAAACTGTTTTTT CAWRYGLGIEKLFF TRBJ1-4 - TRBV30
TGCGCCAGCAGCTTGACAGGGAGGGAGAATTCACCCCTCCACTTT CASSLTGRENSPLHF TRBJ1-6 - TRBV5-1
TGCGCCAGCAGCTTGGTACAGGGGGCTTTTTCAACTAATGAAAAACTGTTTTTT CASSLVQGAFSTNEKLFF TRBJ1-4 TRBD1 TRBV5-1
TGTGCCAGCAGTCCGGGACTAGCTCACAATGAGCAGTTCTTC CASSPGLAHNEQFF TRBJ2-1 TRBD2 TRBV6-5
TGTGCCAGCAGCTTAGTCGACTTACAGGGATGGACGGCTGAAGCTTTCTTT CASSLVDLQGWTAEAFF TRBJ1-1 - TRBV7-9
TGTGCCAGCAGCGTAGCAGGCTCGAGCACTGAAGCTTTCTTT CASSVAGSSTEAFF TRBJ1-1 - TRBV9